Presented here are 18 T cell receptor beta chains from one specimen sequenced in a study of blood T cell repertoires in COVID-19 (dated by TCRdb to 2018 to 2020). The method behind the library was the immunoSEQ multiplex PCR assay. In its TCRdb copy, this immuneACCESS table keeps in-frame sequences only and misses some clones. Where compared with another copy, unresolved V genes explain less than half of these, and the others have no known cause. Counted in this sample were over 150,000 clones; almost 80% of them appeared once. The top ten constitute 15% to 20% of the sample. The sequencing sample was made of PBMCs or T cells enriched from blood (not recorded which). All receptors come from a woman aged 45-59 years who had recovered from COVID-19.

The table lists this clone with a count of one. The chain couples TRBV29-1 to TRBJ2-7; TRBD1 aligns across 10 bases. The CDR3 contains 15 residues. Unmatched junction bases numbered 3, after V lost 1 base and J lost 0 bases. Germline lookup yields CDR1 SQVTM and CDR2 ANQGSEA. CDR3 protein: CSVEGQGASSYEQYF. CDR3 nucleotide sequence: TGCAGCGTTGAAGGACAGGGGGCGAGCTCCTACGAGCAGTACTTC.

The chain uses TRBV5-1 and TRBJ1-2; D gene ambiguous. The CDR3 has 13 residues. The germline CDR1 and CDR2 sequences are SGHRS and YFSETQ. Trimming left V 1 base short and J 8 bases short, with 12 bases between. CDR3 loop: CASSLSGVKGYTF. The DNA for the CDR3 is TGCGCCAGCAGCTTGAGCGGGGTAAAGGGCTACACCTTC.

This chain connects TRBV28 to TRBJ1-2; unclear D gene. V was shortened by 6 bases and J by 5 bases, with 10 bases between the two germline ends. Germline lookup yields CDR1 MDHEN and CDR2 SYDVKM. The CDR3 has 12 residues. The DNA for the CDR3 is TGTGCCAGCAGCCGCGGCCCGTATGGCTACACCTTC. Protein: CASSRGPYGYTF.

The DNA of the CDR3 is TGTGCCAGCAGCCAACTTCTAGCGGGAGCGGGTGAGCAGTTCTTC. Protein: CASSQLLAGAGEQFF. The chain recombines TRBV7-8 with TRBJ2-1, with 10 positions matching TRBD2. The CDR3 extends over 15 amino acids. Germline V gives CDR1 SGHVS, CDR2 FQNEAQ. Trimming removed 5 bases from V and 9 bases from J; junction bases left unmatched: 10.

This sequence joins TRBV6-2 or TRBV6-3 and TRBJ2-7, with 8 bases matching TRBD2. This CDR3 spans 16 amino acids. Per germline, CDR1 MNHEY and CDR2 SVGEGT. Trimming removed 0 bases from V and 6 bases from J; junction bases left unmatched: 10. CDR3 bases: TGTGCCAGCAGTTACTCGGGAAGCGGGAGATTGTCCGAGCAGTACTTC. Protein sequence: CASSYSGSGRLSEQYF.

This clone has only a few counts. This CDR3 reads CASSSSGTVSEQYF. CDR3 nucleotides: TGTGCCAGCAGTTCCTCCGGGACAGTCTCCGAGCAGTACTTC. The chain recombines TRBV6-2 or TRBV6-3 with TRBJ2-7, with TRBD1 identical over 7 bases. The CDR3 has 14 residues. CDR1 and CDR2 from the germline V gene are MNHEY and SVGEGT. The ends lost 4 bases at V and 6 bases at J; junction bases unmatched: 9.

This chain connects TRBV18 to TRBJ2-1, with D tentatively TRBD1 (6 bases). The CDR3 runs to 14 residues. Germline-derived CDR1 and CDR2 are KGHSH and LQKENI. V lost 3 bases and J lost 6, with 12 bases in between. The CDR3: CASSPSQQGNEQFF. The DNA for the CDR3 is TGTGCCAGCTCACCTTCACAACAGGGCAATGAGCAGTTCTTC.

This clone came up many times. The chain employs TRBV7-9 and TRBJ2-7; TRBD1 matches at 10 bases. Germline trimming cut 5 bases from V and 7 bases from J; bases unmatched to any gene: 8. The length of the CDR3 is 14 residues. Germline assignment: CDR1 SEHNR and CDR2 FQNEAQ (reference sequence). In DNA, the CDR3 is TGTGCCAGCAGCCCAGGGACAGGGGAAAGGGAGCAGTACTTC. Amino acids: CASSPGTGEREQYF.

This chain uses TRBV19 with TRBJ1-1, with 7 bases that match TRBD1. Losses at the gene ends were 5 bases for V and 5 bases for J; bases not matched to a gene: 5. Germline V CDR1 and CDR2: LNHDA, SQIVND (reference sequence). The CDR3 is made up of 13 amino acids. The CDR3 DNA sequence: TGTGCCAGTAGTGACAGGGAGACGACTGAAGCTTTCTTT. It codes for CASSDRETTEAFF.

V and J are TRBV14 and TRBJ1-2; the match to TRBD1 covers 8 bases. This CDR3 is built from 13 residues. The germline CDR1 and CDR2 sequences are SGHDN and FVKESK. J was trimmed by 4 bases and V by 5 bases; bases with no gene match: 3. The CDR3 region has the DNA TGTGCCAGCAGCGACAGGGGCTCCTATGGCTACACCTTC. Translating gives CASSDRGSYGYTF.

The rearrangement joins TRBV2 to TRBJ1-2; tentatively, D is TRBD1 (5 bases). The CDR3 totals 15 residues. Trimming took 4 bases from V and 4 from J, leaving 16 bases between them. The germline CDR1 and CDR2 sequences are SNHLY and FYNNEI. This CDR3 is CASSVEGEGPYGYTF. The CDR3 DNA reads TGTGCCAGCAGTGTGGAAGGGGAGGGCCCCTATGGCTACACCTTC.

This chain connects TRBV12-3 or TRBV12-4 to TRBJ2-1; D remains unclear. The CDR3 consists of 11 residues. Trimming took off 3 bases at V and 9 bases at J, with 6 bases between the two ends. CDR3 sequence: CASSFHSEQFF. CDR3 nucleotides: TGTGCCAGCAGTTTTCATAGTGAGCAGTTCTTC.

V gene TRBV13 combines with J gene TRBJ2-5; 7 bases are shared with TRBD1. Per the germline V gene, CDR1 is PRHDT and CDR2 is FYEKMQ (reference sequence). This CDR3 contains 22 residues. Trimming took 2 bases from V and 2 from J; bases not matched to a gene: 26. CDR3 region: CASSLFGYRGSTVRYPQETQYF. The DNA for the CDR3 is TGTGCCAGCAGCTTATTCGGTTACAGGGGAAGTACGGTACGATACCCTCAAGAGACCCAGTACTTC.

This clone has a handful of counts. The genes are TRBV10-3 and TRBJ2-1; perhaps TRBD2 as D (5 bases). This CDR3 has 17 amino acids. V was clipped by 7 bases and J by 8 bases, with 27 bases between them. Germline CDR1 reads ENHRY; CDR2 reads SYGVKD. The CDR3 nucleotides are TGTGCCATCAAACCTGATGTCGGCCAATTATACGGGGATGAGCAGTTCTTC. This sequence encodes CAIKPDVGQLYGDEQFF.

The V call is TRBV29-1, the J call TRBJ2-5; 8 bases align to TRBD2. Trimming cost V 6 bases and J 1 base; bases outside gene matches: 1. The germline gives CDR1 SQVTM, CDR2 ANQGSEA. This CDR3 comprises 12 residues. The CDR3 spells CSVAGAQETQYF. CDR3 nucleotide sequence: TGCAGCGTAGCGGGAGCCCAAGAGACCCAGTACTTC.

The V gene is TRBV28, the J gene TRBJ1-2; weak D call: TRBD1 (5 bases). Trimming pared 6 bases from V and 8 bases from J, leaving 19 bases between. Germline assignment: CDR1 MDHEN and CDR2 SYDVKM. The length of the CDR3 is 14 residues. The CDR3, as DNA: TGTGCCAGCAGCCCCCTCCCTGGTAGGGGAGGCTACACCTTC. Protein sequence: CASSPLPGRGGYTF.

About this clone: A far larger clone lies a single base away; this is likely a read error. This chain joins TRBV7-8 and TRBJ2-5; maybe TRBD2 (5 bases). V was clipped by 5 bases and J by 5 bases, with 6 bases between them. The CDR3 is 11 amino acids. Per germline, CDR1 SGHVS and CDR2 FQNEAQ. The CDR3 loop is CASSQRETQYF. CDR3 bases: TGTGCCAGCAGCCAGCGGGAGACCCAGTACTTC.

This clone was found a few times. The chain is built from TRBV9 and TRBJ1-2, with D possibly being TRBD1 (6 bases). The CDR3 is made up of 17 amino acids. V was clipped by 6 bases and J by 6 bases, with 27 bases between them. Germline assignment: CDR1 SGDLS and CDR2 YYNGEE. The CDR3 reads CASTPGGRNGPRHGYTF. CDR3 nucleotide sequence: TGTGCCAGCACCCCCGGGGGGCGCAATGGTCCTCGGCATGGCTACACCTTC.